The 14 T cell receptor beta chains listed next were all sequenced from one sample in a study of OX40 agonist ivuxolimab in advanced cancers. Clones were read by immunoSEQ multiplex PCR, and TCRdb kept only the in-frame ones, dropping some. The repertoire holds over 65,000 clones, with around 93% as singletons. The sample here was CD4+ or CD8+ T cells sorted from blood, taken in a trial of the OX40 agonist ivuxolimab. Receptor source: an adult with an advanced solid tumor such as melanoma, head and neck, liver or kidney cancer.

By sample share, this clone is medium-sized. The chain recombines TRBV4-1 with TRBJ1-4, with D perhaps matching TRBD1 (5 bases). This CDR3 has 14 amino acids. The V and J ends lost 1 base and 4 bases respectively, with 7 bases between them. Germline lookup yields CDR1 MGHRA and CDR2 YSYEKL. DNA of the CDR3: TGCGCCAGCAGCCAAGGAGGGGTTAATGAAAAACTGTTTTTT. It is translated as CASSQGGVNEKLFF.

This clone was recorded once. V gene TRBV5-5 combines with J gene TRBJ2-1; D not resolved. Trimming pared 0 bases from V and 6 bases from J, leaving 7 bases between. In germline, CDR1 is SGHKS, CDR2 YYEKEE (reference sequence). The CDR3 extends over 13 amino acids. Here the CDR3 DNA reads TGTGCCAGCAGCTTGGCACGGATCAATGAGCAGTTCTTC. Protein: CASSLARINEQFF.

V and J are TRBV29-1 and TRBJ2-2; maybe TRBD2 (6 bases). The germline gives CDR1 SQVTM, CDR2 ANQGSEA. The V and J ends lost 4 bases and 5 bases respectively, with 14 bases between them. This CDR3 is built from 14 residues. CDR3 DNA sequence: TGCAGCGTTGCGGATTGGGGAGGAACCGGGGAGCTGTTTTTT. Translated, it gives CSVADWGGTGELFF.

The J gene is TRBJ2-3, the V gene TRBV12-1; TRBD2, the D gene given by the table, was not confirmed from the DNA. TRBV12-1 is assigned pseudogene status. The CDR3 has 15 residues. The CDR3 protein is CASAVAGSSTDTQYF. The CDR3 DNA is TGTGCCAGCGCGGTCGCGGGTTCTAGCACAGATACGCAGTATTTT.

The chain combines TRBV27 with TRBJ2-7; 14 nucleotides agree with TRBD2. The CDR3 has 20 residues. Germline V gene lookup returns CDR1 MNHEY and CDR2 SMNVEV (reference sequence). V was pared by 5 bases and J by 2 bases, with 17 bases of the junction left unmatched. The CDR3, as DNA: TGTGCCAGCAGTCCACTACCCCCGCGGACTAGCGGGGGGAAGACCTACGAGCAGTACTTC. This codes for CASSPLPPRTSGGKTYEQYF.

This clone was picked up a small number of times. The chain couples TRBV13 to TRBJ1-1; D perhaps matches TRBD1 (5 bases). V was cut by 2 bases and J by 7 bases, with 11 bases left in between. The CDR3 is 13 residues long. Looked up from germline, CDR1 is PRHDT and CDR2 is FYEKMQ (reference sequence). In nucleotides, the CDR3 is TGTGCCAGCAGCTTAATTCTGGGGGATGAAGCTTTCTTT. This gives the protein CASSLILGDEAFF.

The chain links TRBV27 to TRBJ2-1, with D perhaps given as TRBD1 or TRBD2 (5 bases each). CDR3 length: 14 residues. CDR1 MNHEY and CDR2 SMNVEV come from the germline V gene (reference sequence). Trimming took off 0 bases at V and 8 bases at J, with 11 bases between the two ends. Here the CDR3 reads CASSLSPGTDEQFF. The CDR3 DNA sequence: TGTGCCAGCAGTTTATCACCAGGGACGGATGAGCAGTTCTTC.

V usage is TRBV2 and J usage is TRBJ1-6; D remains unclear. V was pared by 7 bases and J by 4 bases, with 8 bases between. Looked up from germline, CDR1 is SNHLY and CDR2 is FYNNEI. The CDR3 totals 13 residues. The CDR3 spells CASISLYNSPLHF. DNA of the CDR3: TGTGCCAGCATCTCGTTATATAATTCACCCCTCCACTTT.

The chain links TRBV7-2 to TRBJ2-5; D unresolved. This CDR3 comprises 15 residues. CDR1 and CDR2 from the germline V gene are SGHTA and FQGNSA. The V gene lost 2 bases and the J gene lost 2 bases, with 12 bases spanning the gap. CDR3 residues: CASSLTWAVQETQYF. In DNA form, the CDR3 reads TGTGCCAGCAGCTTAACATGGGCGGTACAAGAGACCCAGTACTTC.

This clone turned up a few times. V gene TRBV7-2 combines with J gene TRBJ2-7; the D call may be TRBD1 or TRBD2 (6 bases each). V lost 3 bases, J lost 3 bases, and 18 bases lay in between. CDR1 and CDR2 (germline): SGHTA, FQGNSA. The CDR3 totals 16 residues. CDR3 loop: CASSFYVGGLIYEQYF. DNA for the CDR3: TGTGCCAGCAGCTTTTACGTGGGGGGCCTTATCTACGAGCAGTACTTC.

The chain couples TRBV25-1 to TRBJ1-5; D is possibly TRBD1 (5 bases). V lost 3 bases, J lost 0 bases, and 15 bases lay in between. Germline V gene data show CDR1 as MGHDK and CDR2 as SYGVNS. This CDR3 contains 17 residues. The DNA of the CDR3 is TGTGCCAGCAGTGAGGTAAAGGGGTTTTATAGCAATCAGCCCCAGCATTTT. Translated: CASSEVKGFYSNQPQHF. The whole variable domain, filled in from reference TRBV25-1 and TRBJ1-5, reads EADIYQTPRYLVIGTGKKITLECSQTMGHDKMYWYQQDPGMELHLIHYSYGVNSTEKGDLSSESTVSRIRTEHFPLTLESARPSHTSQYLCASSEVKGFYSNQPQHFGDGTRLSIL.

The V gene is TRBV9, the J gene TRBJ2-3; the match to TRBD2 covers 8 bases. The V gene end was trimmed by 1 base and the J gene end by 4 bases; junction bases not matched to a gene: 14. Germline assignment: CDR1 SGDLS and CDR2 YYNGEE. There are 18 residues in the CDR3. The CDR3 loop reads CASSVNYLRAGEADTQYF. DNA for the CDR3: TGTGCCAGCAGCGTAAACTATCTAAGAGCGGGGGAGGCAGATACGCAGTATTTT.

The V and J genes are TRBV9 and TRBJ2-3; D remains unclear. From germline, CDR1 is SGDLS and CDR2 YYNGEE. CDR3 length equals 15 residues. V gave up 4 bases and J gave up 0 bases, with 12 bases separating them. CDR3: CASSFARSSTDTQYF. The CDR3 DNA follows: TGTGCCAGCAGCTTCGCACGGTCTAGCACAGATACGCAGTATTTT.

The chain joins TRBV14 to TRBJ2-7; no definite D call. The germline V gene encodes CDR1 SGHDN and CDR2 FVKESK. V lost 0 bases, J lost 2 bases, and 8 bases lay in between. The CDR3 is made up of 14 amino acids. In DNA form, the CDR3 reads TGTGCCAGCAGCCAAGAACCCTCTCCCTACGAGCAGTACTTC. Translating gives CASSQEPSPYEQYF.